The 7 T cell receptor beta chains reported below all come from one sample, sequenced in a study of blood T cell repertoires in COVID-19. Using immunoSEQ multiplex PCR, the repertoire was profiled, and TCRdb retains in-frame clones only, with some absent. The data hold around 290,000 clones, with more than 75% observed a single time. Sequenced sample: PBMCs or T cells enriched from blood (not recorded which). Receptors originate from a woman aged 55-69 years in a cohort exposed to, infected with or recovered from COVID-19 (not recorded which).

V gene TRBV11-2 combines with J gene TRBJ2-1; 7 bases match TRBD2. V was clipped by 5 bases and J by 5 bases; unmatched bases: 3. Germline CDR1 SGHAT, CDR2 FQNNGV. The CDR3 runs to 13 residues. The CDR3 protein is CASSPGLNNEQFF. In DNA form, the CDR3 reads TGTGCCAGCAGCCCGGGACTAAACAATGAGCAGTTCTTC.

The rearrangement links TRBV5-4 to TRBJ1-2, with 9 bases identical to TRBD1. Germline V gene sequence: CDR1 SGHNT, CDR2 YYREEE (reference sequence). This CDR3 comprises 15 residues. Trimming at V came to 2 bases and at J to 7 bases, leaving 9 bases not matched to a gene. The CDR3 DNA is TGTGCCAGCAGCTTCTCCGGGACAGGGATTGGTGGCTACACCTTC. It specifies CASSFSGTGIGGYTF.

This chain connects TRBV24-1 to TRBJ1-1; D gene ambiguous. This CDR3 spans 13 amino acids. Per the germline V gene, CDR1 is KGHDR and CDR2 is SFDVKD. V was clipped by 5 bases and J by 0 bases, with 6 bases between them. Here the CDR3 reads CATSAGLNTEAFF. For the CDR3, the DNA is TGTGCCACCAGTGCGGGTCTGAACACTGAAGCTTTCTTT.

The rearrangement joins TRBV28 to TRBJ1-1; 8 nucleotides line up with TRBD1. Trimming took 3 bases from V and 1 from J; bases not matched to a gene: 1. CDR3 length: 14 amino acids. Germline V lookup: CDR1 MDHEN, CDR2 SYDVKM. In DNA, the CDR3 is TGTGCCAGCAGTTTGACAGGGGCGAACACTGAAGCTTTCTTT. The encoded protein is CASSLTGANTEAFF. Based on the CDR3 plus reference TRBV28 and TRBJ1-1, the full variable domain is DVKVTQSSRYLVKRTGEKVFLECVQDMDHENMFWYRQDPGLGLRLIYFSYDVKMKEKGDIPEGYSVSREKKERFSLILESASTNQTSMYLCASSLTGANTEAFFGQGTRLTVV.

This chain connects TRBV2 to TRBJ2-2, with a weak D call TRBD2 (6 bases). Trimming pared 1 base from V and 8 bases from J, leaving 17 bases between. CDR1 SNHLY and CDR2 FYNNEI come from the germline V gene. The CDR3 has 16 residues. The CDR3 reads CASSEGRARRSGELFF. The CDR3 region has the DNA TGTGCCAGCAGTGAAGGGAGGGCTAGGAGAAGTGGGGAGCTGTTTTTT.

This clone was detected only once. CDR3: CASRGLTGYNEQFF. The CDR3 bases are TGTGCCAGCAGGGGTTTAACAGGGTACAATGAGCAGTTCTTC. V and J are TRBV6-5 and TRBJ2-1; D may be TRBD1 (6 bases). The CDR3 has 14 residues. CDR1 and CDR2 (germline): MNHEY, SVGAGI. V dropped 6 bases and J dropped 4 bases, with 13 bases sitting between them.

The chain recombines TRBV3-1 (or the pseudogene TRBV3-2) with TRBJ2-3; 7 bases are shared with TRBD1. CDR1 and CDR2 (germline): LGHDT, YNNKEL (reference sequence). This CDR3 has 16 amino acids. V shed 0 bases and J 4 bases; nucleotides not matched to a gene: 7. CDR3 coding DNA: TGTGCCAGCAGCCAAGATCTTGGGACAGAGCCAGATACGCAGTATTTT. Translating it yields CASSQDLGTEPDTQYF.